The TCR beta chain described here comes from a study of blood T cell repertoires in COVID-19. Study-wide context: Spain, Italy and the United States supplied samples that represented acute and convalescent COVID-19. Sources were T cells, B-cell-depleted T cells, or PBMCs; the material itself was cDNA or gDNA.

The authors' processing: Scientists estimated how many nucleated cells there were by amplifying reference gene primers. Sequenced by immunoSEQ multiplex PCR; TCRdb stores in-frame clones only, minus some. From that table come the V and J calls and clone size; the DNA was used to work out D and trimming. The repertoire holds more than 150,000 clones, roughly 76% seen once, with more than 10% in the top ten. What was sequenced was peripheral blood. This TCR derives from a woman older than 75 with COVID-19, enrolled during active disease.

CDR3 in amino acids: CASSQGTGYTEAFF. The CDR3 DNA sequence: TGCGCCAGCAGCCAAGGGACAGGGTATACTGAAGCTTTCTTT. The J gene is TRBJ1-1, the V gene TRBV5-1; 9 bases line up with TRBD1. CDR1 is SGHRS, CDR2 YFSETQ, per germline. Germline trimming cut 4 bases from V and 5 bases from J; bases unmatched to any gene: 6. The CDR3 totals 14 residues.